What follows are 26 T cell receptor beta chains derived from one specimen sequenced in a study of blood T cells in healthy people across ages. Using a J-beta primer mix together with a sample-barcoded 5' primer, a second PCR was run for about 7 to 12 cycles. TCRdb processed the 5' RACE reads anew with MiXCR; each CDR3 protein has one entry. This table holds 1.8 million or so distinct CDR3 sequences, around 42% found once. Sequences were obtained from blood. These receptors came from a human donor in good health.

This chain connects TRBV30 to TRBJ2-7; D may be TRBD1 (5 bases). The CDR3 contains 15 residues. The germline V gene encodes CDR1 GTSNPN and CDR2 SVGIG (reference sequence). The ends were cut back, 1 base at V and 2 bases at J, with 15 bases in the middle. CDR3 amino acids: CAWSDPGKGTYEQYF. The CDR3, as DNA: TGTGCCTGGAGTGACCCAGGGAAGGGTACCTACGAGCAGTACTTC.

There are a few counts of this clonotype. V gene TRBV7-6 combines with J gene TRBJ1-6; D perhaps matches TRBD1 (6 bases). Trimming left V 1 base short and J 8 bases short, with 12 bases between. Germline CDR1 reads SGHVS; CDR2 reads FNYEAQ. The length of the CDR3 is 15 residues. CDR3 residues: CASSLEGRGDSPLHF. Here the CDR3 DNA reads TGTGCCAGCAGCTTAGAGGGCAGGGGCGATTCACCCCTCCACTTT.

This clonotype was recorded many times. The chain is built from TRBV7-9 and TRBJ2-4; TRBD1 or TRBD2 may be the D gene (6 bases each). Trimming removed 5 bases at V and 0 bases at J, with 14 bases between. Germline lookup yields CDR1 SEHNR and CDR2 FQNEAQ (reference sequence). The CDR3 sequence is 16 residues long. CDR3 amino acids: CASSPGATLAKNIQYF. Written as DNA, the CDR3 is TGTGCCAGCAGCCCGGGGGCGACCCTAGCCAAAAACATTCAGTACTTC. Using reference TRBV7-9 and TRBJ2-4 for the parts outside the CDR3, the full variable domain is DTGVSQNPRHKITKRGQNVTFRCDPISEHNRLYWYRQTLGQGPEFLTYFQNEAQLEKSRLLSDRFSAERPKGSFSTLEIQRTEQGDSAMYLCASSPGATLAKNIQYFGAGTRLSVL.

This clonotype was picked up many times. The V gene is TRBV18, the J gene TRBJ1-2; 9 positions match TRBD1. CDR3 length: 17 residues. Germline loops: CDR1 KGHSH, CDR2 LQKENI. V shed 2 bases and J 2 bases; nucleotides not matched to a gene: 9. The CDR3 spells CASSPMGQGFSNYGYTF. In nucleotides, the CDR3 is TGTGCCAGCTCACCAATGGGACAGGGCTTCTCAAACTATGGCTACACCTTC.

The chain couples TRBV24-1 to TRBJ2-5; TRBD1 might be the D (7 bases). Germline V CDR1 and CDR2: KGHDR, SFDVKD. The CDR3 is 15 residues long. Between the trimmed V and J ends, which lost 7 bases and 7 bases, there was a span of 21 bases. The CDR3 DNA reads as TGTGCCACCAGCGATCCGGGGACAGCGGAGGGGACCCAGTACTTC. As protein: CATSDPGTAEGTQYF.

The sample holds a few counts of this clonotype. The gene calls are TRBV6-5 and TRBJ2-4, with D possibly being TRBD2 (6 bases). Trimming took 6 bases from V and 3 from J, leaving 18 bases between them. The CDR3 sequence is 16 residues long. Germline loops: CDR1 MNHEY, CDR2 SVGAGI. This chain's CDR3 is CASRAAGTLGKNIQYF. CDR3 bases: TGTGCCAGCAGAGCCGCAGGGACTTTGGGCAAAAACATTCAGTACTTC.

This clonotype came up many times. The V call is TRBV4-2, the J call TRBJ2-1; weak D call: TRBD1 (5 bases). Trimming removed 5 bases from V and 4 bases from J, with 15 bases in between. Per germline, CDR1 LGHNA and CDR2 YNFKEQ. The CDR3 totals 15 residues. The CDR3 is CASSYQTTVYNEQFF. In nucleotides, the CDR3 is TGTGCCAGCAGCTATCAAACGACAGTTTACAATGAGCAGTTCTTC.

This clonotype is a singleton in its sample. This sequence joins TRBV6-2 or TRBV6-3 and TRBJ2-4, with a weak D call TRBD2 (6 bases). Near its end, the DNA agrees better with TRBJ2-7, so the J call may be wrong. Germline values: CDR1 MNHEY, CDR2 SVGEGT. The CDR3 has 15 amino acids. DNA for the CDR3: TGTGCCAGCAGTCCCGTGGGGGGACCCTTTTACGAGCAGTACTTC. Translated: CASSPVGGPFYEQYF.

This clonotype was picked up a small number of times. The V and J genes are TRBV28 and TRBJ2-5; 7 bases fit TRBD1. The germline V gene has CDR1 MDHEN and CDR2 SYDVKM. The junction had 11 bases not matched to a gene; V was cut back by 5 bases and J by 5 bases. The CDR3 is made up of 15 amino acids. For the CDR3, the DNA is TGTGCCAGCAGTCCCCCGGGACAGCGGTTGGAGACCCAGTACTTC. This encodes CASSPPGQRLETQYF.

V and J are TRBV7-9 and TRBJ1-1; D is ambiguous. Germline V lookup: CDR1 SEHNR, CDR2 FQNEAQ (reference sequence). The CDR3 has 15 amino acids. V dropped 5 bases and J dropped 0 bases, with 13 bases sitting between them. The CDR3 sequence: CASSDKPDLNTEAFF. The CDR3 bases are TGTGCCAGCAGCGATAAGCCAGATTTGAACACTGAAGCTTTCTTT.

A word on this clonotype: One junction end disagrees with the germline gene, perhaps due to a read error. The J gene is TRBJ2-7, the V gene TRBV4-1; tentatively, D is TRBD2 (5 bases). The CDR3 spans 14 residues. The germline V gene has CDR1 MGHRA and CDR2 YSYEKL. The CDR3, as DNA: TGCGCCAGCAGCCAAGGTCTCCCAGCTGGGGAGCGGTACTTC. Its protein product is CASSQGLPAGERYF.

This rearrangement joins TRBV19 to TRBJ1-1; 7 bases align to TRBD1. V lost 6 bases to trimming and J lost 8 bases; unmatched junction nucleotides: 9. The CDR3 loop spans 13 amino acids. CDR1 and CDR2 from the germline V gene are LNHDA and SQIVND (reference sequence). Written as DNA, the CDR3 is TGTGCCAGTAGGGGAACGGGGACAGCAGAAGCTTTCTTT. Translation: CASRGTGTAEAFF.

The chain has TRBV20-1 and TRBJ1-5, with TRBD1 matching 10 bases. The CDR3 totals 15 residues. The V gene end was trimmed by 3 bases and the J gene end by 5 bases; junction bases not matched to a gene: 7. Germline V gene data show CDR1 as DFQATT and CDR2 as SNEGSKA (reference sequence). The CDR3 DNA reads as TGCAGTGCTAGGTCTGGGACAGGGGAATATCAGCCCCAGCATTTT. It codes for CSARSGTGEYQPQHF.

This clonotype was detected a few times. The chain couples TRBV4-3 to TRBJ2-1; 10 positions match TRBD2. Germline CDR1 is LGHNA and CDR2 is YSLEER. The CDR3 is 16 residues long. J was trimmed by 4 bases and V by 2 bases; bases with no gene match: 5. The CDR3 DNA sequence: TGCGCCAGCAGCCAACAACCGGGACTAGCGTACAATGAGCAGTTCTTC. Amino acids: CASSQQPGLAYNEQFF.

This sequence joins TRBV20-1 and TRBJ2-5; 8 bases align to TRBD1. The germline gives CDR1 DFQATT, CDR2 SNEGSKA (reference sequence). V gave up 3 bases and J gave up 5 bases; unmatched junction bases: 8. The CDR3 contains 14 residues. The CDR3 spells CSASWTGSRETQYF. For the CDR3, the DNA is TGCAGTGCTAGCTGGACAGGGTCTAGGGAGACCCAGTACTTC.

V is TRBV9 and J is TRBJ2-7; D unclear. The CDR3 has 14 residues. CDR1 and CDR2 (germline): SGDLS, YYNGEE. The V end was cut by 0 bases, the J end by 2 bases, with 9 bases between. The DNA of the CDR3 is TGTGCCAGCAGCGTAGGCCCCAGCACCTACGAGCAGTACTTC. Translated: CASSVGPSTYEQYF.

The chain joins TRBV5-6 to TRBJ1-2; possibly TRBD1 for D (5 bases). V lost 3 bases and J 4 bases, leaving 16 bases between the germline ends. The CDR3 runs 15 residues. CDR1 SGHDT and CDR2 YYEEEE come from the germline V gene. DNA for the CDR3: TGTGCCAGCAGCTCTGAGACAGAGTTAAGCTATGGCTACACCTTC. Protein sequence: CASSSETELSYGYTF.

The chain recombines TRBV20-1 with TRBJ2-7, with D tentatively TRBD1 or TRBD2 (5 bases each). Germline CDR1 is DFQATT and CDR2 is SNEGSKA (reference sequence). CDR3 length equals 14 residues. V lost 5 bases and J lost 0, with 14 bases in between. The DNA of the CDR3 is TGCAGTGCTTCCCGGGACGGTTTCTCCTACGAGCAGTACTTC. It yields the protein CSASRDGFSYEQYF.

A word on this clonotype: The junction departs from the called germline gene at one end, perhaps through a read error. The rearrangement uses TRBV6-2 or TRBV6-3 and TRBJ2-7; 8 bases line up with TRBD1. The CDR3 is 15 amino acids. Germline V gives CDR1 MNHEY, CDR2 SVGEGT. CDR3 residues: CASIHTRTGYYKQYF. The CDR3 DNA reads TGTGCCAGCATCCATACGCGGACAGGGTACTACAAGCAGTACTTC.

CDR3 protein: CSARESAGGETQYF. The CDR3 DNA follows: TGCAGTGCTAGAGAATCAGCGGGGGGGGAGACCCAGTACTTC. The chain couples TRBV20-1 to TRBJ2-5; TRBD2 matches 10 bases. This CDR3 spans 14 amino acids. V lost 0 bases, J lost 5 bases, and 3 bases stayed unmatched. CDR1 and CDR2 from the germline V gene are DFQATT and SNEGSKA (reference sequence).

The chain couples TRBV7-6 to TRBJ2-7, with 8 bases aligning to TRBD1. V lost 5 bases, J lost 3 bases, and 12 bases stayed unmatched. The germline gives CDR1 SGHVS, CDR2 FNYEAQ. This CDR3 spans 16 amino acids. This CDR3 reads CASSRISGTGVYEQYF. As DNA, the CDR3 is TGTGCCAGCAGCCGTATCTCCGGGACAGGAGTCTACGAGCAGTACTTC.

This clonotype has just a few counts. The chain joins TRBV29-1 to TRBJ2-1; a weak D match, TRBD2 (7 bases). The CDR3 sequence is 15 residues long. Germline CDR1 reads SQVTM; CDR2 reads ANQGSEA. Trimming left V 6 bases short and J 4 bases short, with 19 bases between. The CDR3 DNA follows: TGCAGCGTACCCAGGTCGGCGGGGGCATACAATGAGCAGTTCTTC. Its translation: CSVPRSAGAYNEQFF.

J is TRBJ2-1 and V is TRBV3-1; maybe TRBD1 (5 bases). V lost 0 bases and J lost 1, with 13 bases in between. The CDR3 extends over 17 amino acids. The germline V gene has CDR1 LGHDT and CDR2 YNNKEL (reference sequence). In DNA form, the CDR3 reads TGTGCCAGCAGCCAAGATTTAGCCAGGGCGTCCTACAATGAGCAGTTCTTC. It codes for CASSQDLARASYNEQFF.

This clonotype was found a few times. In DNA form, the CDR3 reads TGTGCTAGTGGTTTGTTCGGGGAGCTGTTTTTT. It is translated as CASGLFGELFF. The chain carries TRBV12-5 and TRBJ2-2; no reliable D call. V lost 2 bases and J lost 7, with 2 bases in between. CDR1 and CDR2 from the germline V gene are LGHNT and FRNRAP. The CDR3 is 11 amino acids.

The V and J genes are TRBV5-4 and TRBJ2-7, with 8 bases aligning to TRBD1. Germline lookup yields CDR1 SGHNT and CDR2 YYREEE (reference sequence). The trim removed 0 bases at V and 6 bases at J, leaving 8 bases unmatched. CDR3 length: 15 residues. This CDR3 reads CASSLAGDRRCEQYF. CDR3 coding DNA: TGTGCCAGCAGCTTGGCCGGGGACAGGAGGTGCGAGCAGTACTTC.

The gene calls are TRBV11-3 and TRBJ1-1; D gene unclear. The CDR3 contains 12 residues. Trimming took 5 bases from V and 4 from J, leaving 8 bases between them. Germline values: CDR1 SGHNT, CDR2 YENEEA. The DNA for the CDR3 is TGTGCCAGCAGCAATTACGGCACTGAAGCTTTCTTT. Translation: CASSNYGTEAFF.